This T cell receptor (beta chain) was sequenced in a study of blood T cells in healthy people across ages. Study in general: In model experiments, template switching was able to capture about one barcoded beta molecule for every two T cells that were present. Study-wide results and limits: Older individuals had lower TCR beta diversity per million T cells (the decline was roughly linear).

Using a J-beta primer mix together with a sample-barcoded 5' primer, a second PCR was run for about 7 to 12 cycles. TCRdb passed the 5' RACE reads through MiXCR, listing each CDR3 protein once. The table includes over 1.5 million distinct CDR3 sequences, around half detected once. This CDR3 has 14 amino acids. With 6 bases removed from V and 7 bases from J, the gap between germline ends came to 19 bases. The V gene's germline CDR1 is MGHDK and CDR2 SYGVNS. Whenever a sample was processed, at least 6 million PBMCs were isolated. Notes on this clonotype: What it binds is not known.

V and J are TRBV25-1 and TRBJ2-7; D may be TRBD1 (6 bases). This TCR came from a woman between 35 and 50 years old in good health. Sequencing was performed on blood. The CDR3 region is CASRLSGTLGEQYF. CDR3 DNA: TGTGCCAGCAGACTCTCCGGGACATTGGGGGAGCAGTACTTC.